The T cell receptor (beta chain) described here comes from a study of high-grade serous ovarian cancer treatment subgroups. The tumor samples were collected prior to definitive surgery or chemotherapy. The germline CDR1 and CDR2 sequences are LNHNV and YYDKDF (reference sequence). V lost 5 bases, J lost 7 bases, and 17 bases lay in between. CDR3 length equals 15 residues. Profiling relied on immunoSEQ multiplex PCR, and the TCRdb table lists in-frame clones only, not all of them. The sample consists of approximately 7,800 clones, 62% of them appearing once. The genes are TRBV15 and TRBJ2-2; either TRBD1 or TRBD2 may supply D (5 bases each). The specimen sequenced was tumor tissue. This clonotype was sampled from a human donor with high-grade serous ovarian cancer. CDR3 DNA: TGTGCCACCAGCTGGGGGAGCCCCGGGATCGGGGAGCTGTTTTTT. Its translation is CATSWGSPGIGELFF. Together with reference TRBV15 and TRBJ2-2, the CDR3 gives the full variable domain: DAMVIQNPRYQVTQFGKPVTLSCSQTLNHNVMYWYQQKSSQAPKLLFHYYDKDFNNEADTPDNFQSRRPNTSFCFLDIRSPGLGDTAMYLCATSWGSPGIGELFFGEGSRLTVL.